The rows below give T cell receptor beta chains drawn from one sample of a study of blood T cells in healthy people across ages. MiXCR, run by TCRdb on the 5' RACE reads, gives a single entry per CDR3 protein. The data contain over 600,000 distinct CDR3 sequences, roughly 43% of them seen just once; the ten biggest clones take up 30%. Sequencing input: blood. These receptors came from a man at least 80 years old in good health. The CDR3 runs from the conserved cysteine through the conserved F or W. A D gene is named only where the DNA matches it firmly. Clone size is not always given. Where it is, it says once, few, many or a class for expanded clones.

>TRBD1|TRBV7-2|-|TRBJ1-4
CASSSGTGGGATNEKLFF
TGTGCCAGCAGCTCCGGGACAGGGGGAGGTGCAACTAATGAAAAACTGTTTTTT
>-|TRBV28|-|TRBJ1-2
CASELGARYPYGYTF
TGTGCCAGCGAGCTCGGGGCGCGCTACCCCTATGGCTACACCTTC
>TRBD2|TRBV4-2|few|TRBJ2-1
CASSKTSGGSKGNEQFF
TGTGCCAGCAGCAAAACTAGCGGGGGGTCAAAAGGCAATGAGCAGTTCTTC
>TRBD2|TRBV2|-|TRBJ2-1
CASSGGGRNNEQFF
TGTGCCAGCAGTGGTGGCGGGAGGAACAATGAGCAGTTCTTC
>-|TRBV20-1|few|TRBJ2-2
CSARSQINTGELFF
TGCAGTGCTAGAAGTCAGATAAACACCGGGGAGCTGTTTTTT
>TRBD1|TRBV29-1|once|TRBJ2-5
CSVEKGTGAGETQYF
TGCAGCGTCGAAAAAGGGACAGGGGCCGGCGAGACCCAGTACTTC
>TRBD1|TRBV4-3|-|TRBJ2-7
CASSQDGPGQGSYEQYF
TGCGCCAGCAGCCAAGACGGGCCAGGACAGGGCTCCTACGAGCAGTACTTC
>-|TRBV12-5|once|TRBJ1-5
CASGGHPASNQPQHF
TGTGCTAGTGGGGGACACCCCGCGAGCAATCAGCCCCAGCATTTT
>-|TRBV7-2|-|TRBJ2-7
CASSLGTDISQYF
TGTGCCAGCAGCTTAGGGACGGATATATCCCAGTACTTC
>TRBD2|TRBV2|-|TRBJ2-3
CASSAPSGVIDTQYF
TGTGCCAGCAGTGCGCCTAGCGGGGTAATAGATACGCAGTATTTT
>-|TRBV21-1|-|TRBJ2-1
CASSKRGSGGFGTGGSNEQFF
TGTGCCAGCAGCAAAAGGGGATCGGGCGGCTTCGGGACAGGGGGCTCTAATGAGCAGTTCTTC
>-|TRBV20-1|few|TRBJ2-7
CSARSGRSSYEQYF
TGCAGTGCTAGGAGTGGGCGGTCGTCCTACGAGCAGTACTTC
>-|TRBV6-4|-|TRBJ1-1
CASSQQVGNTEAFF
TGTGCCAGCAGTCAACAGGTTGGGAACACTGAAGCTTTCTTT
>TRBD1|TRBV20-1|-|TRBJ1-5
CSARVPQGASNQPQHF
TGCAGTGCTAGAGTCCCACAGGGGGCGAGCAATCAGCCCCAGCATTTT
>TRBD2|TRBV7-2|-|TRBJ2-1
CASSLRRGGPYNEQFF
TGTGCCAGCAGCTTAAGGCGGGGGGGCCCCTACAATGAGCAGTTCTTC
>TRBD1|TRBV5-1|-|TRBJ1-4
CASSFGGGGNRNEKLFF
TGCGCCAGCAGCTTCGGCGGAGGGGGCAACAGAAATGAAAAACTGTTTTTT
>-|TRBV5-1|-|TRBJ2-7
CASSLGPTPDNEQYF
TGCGCCAGCAGCCTCGGGCCCACCCCTGACAATGAGCAGTACTTC
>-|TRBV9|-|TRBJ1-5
CASSTTDTGQPQHF
TGTGCCAGCAGCACCACGGACACGGGACAGCCCCAGCATTTT
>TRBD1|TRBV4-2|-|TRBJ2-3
CASSQGTGGAADTQYF
TGTGCCAGCAGCCAAGGGACAGGGGGCGCCGCAGATACGCAGTATTTT
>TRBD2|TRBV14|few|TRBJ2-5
CASSQAGTTFFGTQYF
TGTGCCAGCAGCCAAGCCGGGACTACTTTCTTTGGGACCCAGTACTTC
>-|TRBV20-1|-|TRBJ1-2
CSARAHSSYYGYTF
TGCAGTGCTAGAGCCCACAGTTCTTACTATGGCTACACCTTC
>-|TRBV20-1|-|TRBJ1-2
CSAHNDGPYGYTF
TGCAGTGCCCACAATGACGGGCCATATGGCTACACCTTC
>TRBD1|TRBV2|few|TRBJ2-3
CASIYSGQITDTQYF
TGTGCCAGCATTTATTCGGGACAGATCACAGATACGCAGTATTTT
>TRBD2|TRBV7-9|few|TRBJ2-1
CASSLGGTSGTYNEQFF
TGTGCCAGCAGCTTAGGGGGGACTAGCGGGACCTACAATGAGCAGTTCTTC
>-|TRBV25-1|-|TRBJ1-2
CASSGGSAGTGGYTF
TGTGCCAGCAGTGGGGGGTCAGCCGGGACCGGTGGCTACACCTTC
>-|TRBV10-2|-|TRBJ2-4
CASKAVGENIQYF
TGCGCCAGCAAAGCAGTAGGCGAAAACATTCAGTACTTC
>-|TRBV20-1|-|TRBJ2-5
CSVPRPHSSQETQYF
TGCAGTGTTCCCAGGCCGCATTCCTCTCAAGAGACCCAGTACTTC
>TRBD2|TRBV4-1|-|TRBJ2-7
CASSPGLRTSGYEQYF
TGCGCCAGCAGCCCCGGGCTAAGGACTAGCGGCTACGAGCAGTACTTC
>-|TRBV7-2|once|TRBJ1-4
CASSHPGLINEKLFF
TGTGCCAGCAGCCACCCGGGACTGATTAATGAAAAACTGTTTTTT
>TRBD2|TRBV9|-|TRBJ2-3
CTSSSAPGLASDTQYF
TGTACCAGCAGCTCGGCTCCGGGACTAGCATCAGATACGCAGTATTTT
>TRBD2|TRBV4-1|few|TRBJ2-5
CASSRVAGGTETQYF
TGCGCCAGCAGCCGAGTAGCGGGGGGGACTGAGACCCAGTACTTC
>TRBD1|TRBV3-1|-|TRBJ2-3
CASSQGSGQGRRYAYF
TGTGCCAGCAGCCAAGGTTCGGGACAGGGTCGGAGATACGCGTATTTT
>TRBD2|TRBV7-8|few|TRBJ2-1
CASSLDRTSGGSSYNEQFF
TGTGCCAGCAGCTTAGATAGGACTAGCGGGGGAAGCTCCTACAATGAGCAGTTCTTC
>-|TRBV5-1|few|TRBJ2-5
CASSCGDSGQETQYF
TGCGCCAGCAGCTGCGGGGATAGTGGACAAGAGACCCAGTACTTC
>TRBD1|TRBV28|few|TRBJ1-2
CASSLYSPLGQNGYTF
TGTGCCAGCAGTTTATACTCCCCGCTGGGACAGAATGGCTACACCTTC
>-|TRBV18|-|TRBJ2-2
CASSSGGRSTGELFF
TGTGCCAGCTCCTCGGGTGGGAGATCGACCGGGGAGCTGTTTTTT
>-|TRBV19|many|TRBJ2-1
CASSPGEVGYNEQFF
TGTGCCAGTAGCCCAGGGGAGGTAGGCTACAATGAGCAGTTCTTC
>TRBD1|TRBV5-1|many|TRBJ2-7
CASSPPGQGSYEQYF
TGCGCCAGCAGCCCCCCGGGACAGGGCTCCTACGAGCAGTACTTC
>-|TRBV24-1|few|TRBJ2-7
CATSDLGPRINPYEQYF
TGTGCCACCAGTGATTTAGGACCGCGCATAAACCCCTACGAGCAGTACTTC
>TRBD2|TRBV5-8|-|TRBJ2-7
CASSWYLAGMGEQYF
TGTGCCAGCAGCTGGTATCTAGCGGGAATGGGCGAGCAGTACTTC
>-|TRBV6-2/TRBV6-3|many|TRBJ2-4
CASSRRQAAGDIQYF
TGTGCCAGCAGTCGCCGACAGGCCGCGGGGGACATTCAGTACTTC
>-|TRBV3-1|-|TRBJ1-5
CASSQESPNSNQPQHF
TGTGCCAGCAGCCAAGAGAGTCCAAATAGCAATCAGCCCCAGCATTTT
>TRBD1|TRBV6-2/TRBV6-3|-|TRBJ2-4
CASSDRGPFKQYF
TGTGCCAGCAGTGACAGGGGGCCTTTCAAGCAGTACTTC
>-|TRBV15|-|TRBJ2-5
CATSRDRGVETRYF
TGTGCCACCAGCAGAGATAGGGGGGTGGAGACCCGGTACTTC
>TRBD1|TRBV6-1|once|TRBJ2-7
CASSEADRGYEQYF
TGTGCCAGCAGTGAAGCTGACAGGGGCTACGAGCAGTACTTC
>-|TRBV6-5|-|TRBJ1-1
CASREQGKPEAFF
TGTGCCAGCAGGGAGCAGGGAAAACCTGAAGCTTTCTTT
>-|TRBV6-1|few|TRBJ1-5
CASSAGLNQPQHF
TGTGCCAGCAGTGCAGGGTTAAATCAGCCCCAGCATTTT
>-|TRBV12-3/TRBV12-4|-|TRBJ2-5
CASSSNRDRETQYF
TGTGCCAGCAGTTCGAACCGAGACAGAGAGACCCAGTACTTC